This is a list of T cell receptor beta chains from one sample in a study of T-cell memory formation after mild COVID-19. TCRdb fed the 5' RACE reads into MiXCR, producing one record per CDR3 protein. The sample yields some 450,000 distinct CDR3 sequences, about a sixth seen once. Sequencing used PBMCs or a T cell subset sorted from them (not recorded which). The receptors come from a man aged 18 to 29 who had mild COVID-19 (a few samples of this study predate the infection). Cell type and time point are not known. Each CDR3 is given with its conserved first and last residue. Fields, in order: CDR3 DNA, CDR3 protein, D gene, V gene, J gene, clone size. A D gene is named only where the DNA matches it firmly. Clone size, where shown, is once, few, many, or a class for clones that have expanded.

TGTGCCAGCAGTCCAGGACCGGAGAACTACGAGCAGTACTTC,CASSPGPENYEQYF,.,TRBV6-5,TRBJ2-7,.
TGCGCCAGCAGCCAAGGGGACAGCCTCAATGAGCAGTTCTTC,CASSQGDSLNEQFF,TRBD1,TRBV4-1,TRBJ2-1,few
TGTGCCAGCAGCCCGACGGGGACTAGCGGGGCGAATGAGCAGTTCTTC,CASSPTGTSGANEQFF,TRBD2,TRBV7-3,TRBJ2-1,.
TGTGCCATCAGTCAACAGGGGGAGGGGAACACTGAAGCTTTCTTT,CAISQQGEGNTEAFF,TRBD1,TRBV10-3,TRBJ1-1,.
TGTGCCAGCAGCGCATTCCAGGGGGCTACTGGAAACACCATATATTTT,CASSAFQGATGNTIYF,TRBD1,TRBV7-2,TRBJ1-3,few
TGTGCCAGCAGGGCCAGCAGCTCCTACAATGAGCAGTTCTTC,CASRASSSYNEQFF,.,TRBV12-3/TRBV12-4,TRBJ2-1,few
TGTGCCAGCAGTTACGCCACGGGGCTTAGCAATCAGCCCCAGCATTTT,CASSYATGLSNQPQHF,.,TRBV6-5,TRBJ1-5,.
TGTGCCAGCAGCTTATTAGCATACGAGCAGTACTTC,CASSLLAYEQYF,.,TRBV7-9,TRBJ2-7,many
TGCAGTGCTAGTCACTCCCAAGGGCTCACTGAAGCTTTCTTT,CSASHSQGLTEAFF,.,TRBV20-1,TRBJ1-1,.
TGTGCCAGCAGCCCCACCACAGGAAACCCCACAGATACGCAGTATTTT,CASSPTTGNPTDTQYF,.,TRBV14,TRBJ2-3,.
TGCGCCAGCAGCTTGGTGCAGGCCGTAAAGGATGACAATGAGCAGTTCTTC,CASSLVQAVKDDNEQFF,.,TRBV5-1,TRBJ2-1,few
TGTGCCAGCAGTTACGTTCTGCCTGGGGAGAACACTGAAGCTTTCTTT,CASSYVLPGENTEAFF,.,TRBV6-2/TRBV6-3,TRBJ1-1,few
TGTGCCAGCAGTTATGAGGGTTCTGGGGCCAACGTCCTGACTTTC,CASSYEGSGANVLTF,.,TRBV12-3/TRBV12-4,TRBJ2-6,few
TGTGCCAGCAGCCCACGGGGTCCGGGGGGCGGCTATAATGAGCAGTTCTTC,CASSPRGPGGGYNEQFF,.,TRBV7-2,TRBJ2-1,.
TGTGCCAGCAGCTTTCGGGATCGTCAGCCCCAGCATTTT,CASSFRDRQPQHF,.,TRBV7-8,TRBJ1-5,.
TGTGCCAGCAGTTCACACGGGGGCGAGGACTATGGCTACACCTTC,CASSSHGGEDYGYTF,.,TRBV7-8,TRBJ1-2,.
TGTGCCAGCAGCGTAGGTTTGGGCGGAAATGAGCAGTTCTTC,CASSVGLGGNEQFF,.,TRBV9,TRBJ2-1,few
TGCAGCGGGGGACAGGGGGAAACAGATACGCAGTATTTT,CSGGQGETDTQYF,TRBD1,TRBV29-1,TRBJ2-3,few
TGCAGCGTTAAGAGCCGAGGAGTGGGAGGACTCTACGAGCAGTACTTC,CSVKSRGVGGLYEQYF,.,TRBV29-1,TRBJ2-7,.
TGCAGCGCCAGGGGTGCGGGGGGGGAAGCTTTCTTT,CSARGAGGEAFF,.,TRBV29-1,TRBJ1-1,.
TGTGCCAGCAGGGCGTGGGGGATGAACACTGAAGCTTTCTTT,CASRAWGMNTEAFF,.,TRBV3-1,TRBJ1-1,few
TGTGCCTGGATGGGCAGGGGGTGGACCGGGGAGCTGTTTTTT,CAWMGRGWTGELFF,TRBD1,TRBV30,TRBJ2-2,few
TGTGCCAGCAGCCAAGAATGGGCAGGGGGCCACTCCTATGGCTACACCTTC,CASSQEWAGGHSYGYTF,TRBD1,TRBV4-2,TRBJ1-2,.
TGTGCCAGCAGCCCCGAGGGTGACACAGATACGCAGTATTTT,CASSPEGDTDTQYF,.,TRBV9,TRBJ2-3,.
TGCGCCAGCAGCTTGACCGGAACAGAGGCAGATACGCAGTATTTT,CASSLTGTEADTQYF,.,TRBV5-1,TRBJ2-3,.
TGTGCCAGCAGCTGGATACAGGGGAGGAACACTGAAGCTTTCTTT,CASSWIQGRNTEAFF,TRBD1,TRBV11-2,TRBJ1-1,.
TGTGCCAGCAGTCAAGGGACGGCCCAATTACGGGCTGAAGCTTTCTTT,CASSQGTAQLRAEAFF,.,TRBV12-3/TRBV12-4,TRBJ1-1,.
TGTGCTAGTGGTTTGTCTAGGGTTTTCCCGCCGGATGGCTACACCTTC,CASGLSRVFPPDGYTF,.,TRBV12-5,TRBJ1-2,.
TGTGCCAGCAGTTTCATCGGGGGGCCTGGCTACACCTTC,CASSFIGGPGYTF,.,TRBV27,TRBJ1-2,.
TGTGCCAGCAGCTTCGGACAGTTAAATTCACCCCTCCACTTT,CASSFGQLNSPLHF,.,TRBV7-6,TRBJ1-6,few
TGCAGTGCTAGAGACAGGGGTAATTCACCCCTCCACTTT,CSARDRGNSPLHF,.,TRBV20-1,TRBJ1-6,many
TGCAGTGCTAGTCGGTTGGGGGGGCAATTAAACATTCAGTACTTC,CSASRLGGQLNIQYF,.,TRBV20-1,TRBJ2-4,.
TGTGCCAGCAGTAAGTCCAGGGCTATCAAAGAGACCCAGTACTTC,CASSKSRAIKETQYF,.,TRBV6-1,TRBJ2-5,few
TGTGCCAGCAGTGGCGTGGCGGGAGCAAACACTGAAGCTTTCTTT,CASSGVAGANTEAFF,.,TRBV2,TRBJ1-1,few
TGTGCCAGCAGCCAAGGAGAACAGGGTACTAATGAAAAACTGTTTTTT,CASSQGEQGTNEKLFF,.,TRBV4-2,TRBJ1-4,.
TGTGCCAGCAGCCGACGGACAGGGTCTGATATCACAGATACGCAGTATTTT,CASSRRTGSDITDTQYF,TRBD1,TRBV11-1,TRBJ2-3,.
TGCAGTGCTAGAGCCCCCTGGGTGACCCAGTACTTC,CSARAPWVTQYF,.,TRBV20-1,TRBJ2-5,few
TGTGCCAGCAGTTTGTTACAGGGAGAGACCCAGTACTTC,CASSLLQGETQYF,.,TRBV12-3/TRBV12-4,TRBJ2-5,.
TGCGCCAGCAGCCCTGGACTAGCGGGAGGACCCTACGAGCAGTACTTC,CASSPGLAGGPYEQYF,TRBD2,TRBV5-1,TRBJ2-7,.
TGTGCCAGTAGTATGGGGTTCACCACAGATACGCAGTATTTT,CASSMGFTTDTQYF,.,TRBV19,TRBJ2-3,.
TGTGCCAGCAGCTTTAACTCGCGGGGCGGAGAAAACACTGAAGCTTTCTTT,CASSFNSRGGENTEAFF,.,TRBV7-9,TRBJ1-1,.
TGCAGCGTTGGTGGCAGGAGCTCCTACAATGAGCAGTTCTTC,CSVGGRSSYNEQFF,.,TRBV29-1,TRBJ2-1,.
TGTGCCAGCAGCTCCCTCTCAGGTGGCACCGGGGAGCTGTTTTTT,CASSSLSGGTGELFF,.,TRBV7-9,TRBJ2-2,few
TGCGCCAGCAGCTCCGGGACTAGCGGGAAGAGCACAGATACGCAGTATTTT,CASSSGTSGKSTDTQYF,TRBD2,TRBV5-1,TRBJ2-3,many
TGTGCCAGCAGCTTAGCGCTAAGTCAGATAAGCTCCTACGAGCAGTACTTC,CASSLALSQISSYEQYF,.,TRBV7-9,TRBJ2-7,.
TGTGCCAGCAGTTACTCGAGGAGGGGTGAGACCCAGTACTTC,CASSYSRRGETQYF,.,TRBV6-5,TRBJ2-5,once
TGTGCCAGCAGCTCAGGTTCTCCGCCCTACAATGAGCAGTTCTTC,CASSSGSPPYNEQFF,.,TRBV7-3,TRBJ2-1,few
TGTGCCAGTTGGGACAGGACTAACTATGGCTACACCTTC,CASWDRTNYGYTF,TRBD1,TRBV6-2/TRBV6-3,TRBJ1-2,few
TGTGCCAGCAGCCGATCGACGGGTATGAACACTGAAGCTTTCTTT,CASSRSTGMNTEAFF,.,TRBV3-1,TRBJ1-1,few
TGTGCCAGCAGCTTGGGTTGGGGGGCAGGTGGCTACACCTTC,CASSLGWGAGGYTF,.,TRBV5-5,TRBJ1-2,few
TGCAGTGCTAGAAGGACTAGCGGTTTCACAGATACGCAGTATTTT,CSARRTSGFTDTQYF,TRBD2,TRBV20-1,TRBJ2-3,few
TGCAGTGCTAGAGATGCGCGGGGAGGCGTAGAGACCCAGTACTTC,CSARDARGGVETQYF,.,TRBV20-1,TRBJ2-5,few
TGTGCCAGCAGTGAAGCGACAGGGCCTAATGAAAAACTGTTTTTT,CASSEATGPNEKLFF,TRBD1,TRBV6-1,TRBJ1-4,once
TGTGCCAGCAGCCCGGGGATTTCTAGCAATCAGCCCCAGCATTTT,CASSPGISSNQPQHF,.,TRBV7-2,TRBJ1-5,.
TGTGCCAGCAGCCGCGCACAGGGCGACACCGGGGAGCTGTTTTTT,CASSRAQGDTGELFF,.,TRBV5-5,TRBJ2-2,.
TGTGCCATCAGCCCCGGGACTAGCGGGGGCAATGAGCAGTTCTTC,CAISPGTSGGNEQFF,TRBD2,TRBV7-3,TRBJ2-1,.
TGCAGTGCCCACCCCTTCCAGGGGGAAAAACTGTTTTTT,CSAHPFQGEKLFF,.,TRBV20-1,TRBJ1-4,.
TGTGCCGGGGGGACTAGCGGGAACACAGATACGCAGTATTTT,CAGGTSGNTDTQYF,TRBD2,TRBV7-9,TRBJ2-3,.